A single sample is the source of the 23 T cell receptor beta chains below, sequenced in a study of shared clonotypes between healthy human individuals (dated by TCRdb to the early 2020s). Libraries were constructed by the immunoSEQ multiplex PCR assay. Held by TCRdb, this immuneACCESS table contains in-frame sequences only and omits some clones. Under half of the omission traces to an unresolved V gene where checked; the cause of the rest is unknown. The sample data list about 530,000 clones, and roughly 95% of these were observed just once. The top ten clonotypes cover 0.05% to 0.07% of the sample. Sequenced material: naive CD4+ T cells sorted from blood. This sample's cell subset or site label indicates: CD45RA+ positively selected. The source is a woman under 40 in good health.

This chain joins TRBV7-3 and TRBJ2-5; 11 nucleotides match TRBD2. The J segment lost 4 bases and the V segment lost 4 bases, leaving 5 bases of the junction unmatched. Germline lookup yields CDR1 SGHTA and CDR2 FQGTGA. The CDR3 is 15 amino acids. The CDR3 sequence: CASSSTSGSGETQYF. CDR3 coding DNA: TGTGCCAGCAGCTCCACTAGCGGGAGCGGAGAGACCCAGTACTTC.

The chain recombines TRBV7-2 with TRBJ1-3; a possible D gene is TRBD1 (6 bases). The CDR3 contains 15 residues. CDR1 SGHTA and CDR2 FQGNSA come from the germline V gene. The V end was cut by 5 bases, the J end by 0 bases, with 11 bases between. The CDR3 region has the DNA TGTGCCAGCAGCCCTAGGGGGGGCTCTGGAAACACCATATATTTT. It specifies CASSPRGGSGNTIYF.

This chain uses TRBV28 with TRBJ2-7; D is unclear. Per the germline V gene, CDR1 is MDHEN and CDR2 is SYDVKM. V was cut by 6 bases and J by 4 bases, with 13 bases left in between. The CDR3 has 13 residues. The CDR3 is CASSSADLYEQYF. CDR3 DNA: TGTGCCAGCAGCTCCGCCGATCTTTACGAGCAGTACTTC.

CDR3 region: CASSFPIRSGANVLTF. The CDR3 DNA follows: TGTGCCAGCAGCTTTCCGATCCGTTCTGGGGCCAACGTCCTGACTTTC. The chain recombines TRBV11-2 with TRBJ2-6; no clear D. CDR1 and CDR2 from the germline V gene are SGHAT and FQNNGV. This CDR3 is built from 16 residues. Between the trimmed V and J ends, which lost 3 bases and 1 base, there was a span of 10 bases.

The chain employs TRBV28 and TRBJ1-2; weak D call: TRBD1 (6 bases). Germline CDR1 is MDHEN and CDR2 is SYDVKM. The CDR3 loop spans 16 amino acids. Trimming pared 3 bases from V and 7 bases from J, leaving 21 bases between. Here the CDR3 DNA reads TGTGCCAGCAGTTTCGGGGGCACACCCGTATTGGGTGGCTACACCTTC. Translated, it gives CASSFGGTPVLGGYTF.

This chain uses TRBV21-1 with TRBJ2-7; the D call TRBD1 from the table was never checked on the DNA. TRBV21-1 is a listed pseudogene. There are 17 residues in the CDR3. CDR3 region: CASSKSRTGKSSYEQYF. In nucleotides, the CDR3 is TGTGCCAGCAGCAAAAGCAGGACAGGGAAAAGCTCCTACGAGCAGTACTTC.

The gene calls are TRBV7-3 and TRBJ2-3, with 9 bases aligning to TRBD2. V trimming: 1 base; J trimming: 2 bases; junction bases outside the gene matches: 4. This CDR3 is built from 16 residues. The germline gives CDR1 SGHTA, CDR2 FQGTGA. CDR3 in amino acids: CASSLSAGGYTDTQYF. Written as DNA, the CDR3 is TGTGCCAGCAGCTTAAGTGCGGGAGGGTACACAGATACGCAGTATTTT.

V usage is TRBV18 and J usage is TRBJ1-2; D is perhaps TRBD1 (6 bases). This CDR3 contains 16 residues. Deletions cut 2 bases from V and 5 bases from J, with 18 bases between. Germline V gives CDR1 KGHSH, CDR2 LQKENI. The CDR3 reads CASSPSNTGRRYGYTF. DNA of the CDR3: TGTGCCAGCTCACCATCCAATACAGGGAGGAGATATGGCTACACCTTC. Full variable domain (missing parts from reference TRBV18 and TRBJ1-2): NAGVMQNPRHLVRRRGQEARLRCSPMKGHSHVYWYRQLPEEGLKFMVYLQKENIIDESGMPKERFSAEFPKEGPSILRIQQVVRGDSAAYFCASSPSNTGRRYGYTFGSGTRLTVV.

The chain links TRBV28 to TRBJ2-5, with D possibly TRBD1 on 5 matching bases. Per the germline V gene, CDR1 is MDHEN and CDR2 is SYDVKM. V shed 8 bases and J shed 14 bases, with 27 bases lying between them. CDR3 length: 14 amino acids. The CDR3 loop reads CASGSTANLRAVYF. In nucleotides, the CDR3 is TGTGCCAGCGGCTCGACAGCTAACCTACGAGCAGTTTACTTC.

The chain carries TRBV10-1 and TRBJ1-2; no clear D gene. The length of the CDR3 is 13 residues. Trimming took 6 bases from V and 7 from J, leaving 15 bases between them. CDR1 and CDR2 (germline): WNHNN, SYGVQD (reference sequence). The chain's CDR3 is CASSPHGMGGYTF. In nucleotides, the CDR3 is TGCGCCAGCAGCCCCCACGGGATGGGTGGCTACACCTTC.

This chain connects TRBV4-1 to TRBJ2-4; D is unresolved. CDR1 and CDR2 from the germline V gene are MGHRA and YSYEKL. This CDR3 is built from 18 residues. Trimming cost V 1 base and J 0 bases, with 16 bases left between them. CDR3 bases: TGCGCCAGCAGCCAAGTTTTGGTAAAAAGCATAGCCAAAAACATTCAGTACTTC. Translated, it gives CASSQVLVKSIAKNIQYF.

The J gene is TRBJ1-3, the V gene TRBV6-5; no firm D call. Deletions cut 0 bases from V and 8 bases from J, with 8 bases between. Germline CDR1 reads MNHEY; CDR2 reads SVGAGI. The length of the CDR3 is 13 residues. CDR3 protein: CASSYSFRHTIYF. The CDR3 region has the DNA TGTGCCAGCAGTTACTCGTTCAGGCACACCATATATTTT.

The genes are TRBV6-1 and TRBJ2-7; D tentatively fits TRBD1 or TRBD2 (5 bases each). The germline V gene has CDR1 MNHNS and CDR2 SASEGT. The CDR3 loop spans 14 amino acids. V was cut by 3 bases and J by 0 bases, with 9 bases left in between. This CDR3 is CASSDLRGSYEQYF. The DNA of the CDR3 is TGTGCCAGCAGTGACCTGAGGGGCTCCTACGAGCAGTACTTC.

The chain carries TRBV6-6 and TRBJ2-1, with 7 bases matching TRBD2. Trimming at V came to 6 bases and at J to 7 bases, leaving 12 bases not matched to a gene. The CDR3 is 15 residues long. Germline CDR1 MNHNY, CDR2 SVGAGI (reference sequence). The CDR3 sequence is CASSLSGPAGNEQFF. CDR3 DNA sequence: TGTGCCAGCAGCCTAAGCGGCCCAGCGGGAAATGAGCAGTTCTTC.

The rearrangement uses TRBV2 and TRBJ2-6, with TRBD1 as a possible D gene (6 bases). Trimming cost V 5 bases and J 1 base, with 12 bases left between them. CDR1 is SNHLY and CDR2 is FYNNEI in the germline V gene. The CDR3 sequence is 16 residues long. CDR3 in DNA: TGTGCCAGCAGTCAGGACAGTGAATCTGGGGCCAACGTCCTGACTTTC. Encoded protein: CASSQDSESGANVLTF.

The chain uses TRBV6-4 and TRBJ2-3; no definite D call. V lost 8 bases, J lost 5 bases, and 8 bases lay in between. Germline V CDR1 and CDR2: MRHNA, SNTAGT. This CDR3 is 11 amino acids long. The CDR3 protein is CASETGDTQYF. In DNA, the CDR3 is TGTGCCAGCGAGACGGGAGATACGCAGTATTTT.

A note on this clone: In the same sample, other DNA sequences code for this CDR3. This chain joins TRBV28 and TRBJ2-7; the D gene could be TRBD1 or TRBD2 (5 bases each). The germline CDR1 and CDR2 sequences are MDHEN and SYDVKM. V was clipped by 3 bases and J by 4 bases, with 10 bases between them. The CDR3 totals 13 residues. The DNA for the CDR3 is TGTGCCAGCAGTTTCGGGGCAGCTTACGAGCAGTACTTC. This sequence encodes CASSFGAAYEQYF.

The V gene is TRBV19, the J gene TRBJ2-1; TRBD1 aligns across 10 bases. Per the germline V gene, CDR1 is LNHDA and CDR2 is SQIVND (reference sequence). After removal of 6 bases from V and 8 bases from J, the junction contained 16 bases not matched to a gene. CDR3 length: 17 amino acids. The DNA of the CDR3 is TGTGCCAGTAGCAGACGAACTGGGACAGGGGTTTTCGATGAGCAGTTCTTC. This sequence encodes CASSRRTGTGVFDEQFF.

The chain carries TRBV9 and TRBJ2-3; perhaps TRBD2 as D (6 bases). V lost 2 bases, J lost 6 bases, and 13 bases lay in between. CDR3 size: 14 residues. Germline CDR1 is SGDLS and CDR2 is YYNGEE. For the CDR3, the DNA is TGTGCCAGCAGCGTTTTAGCGGAGACGGATACGCAGTATTTT. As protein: CASSVLAETDTQYF.

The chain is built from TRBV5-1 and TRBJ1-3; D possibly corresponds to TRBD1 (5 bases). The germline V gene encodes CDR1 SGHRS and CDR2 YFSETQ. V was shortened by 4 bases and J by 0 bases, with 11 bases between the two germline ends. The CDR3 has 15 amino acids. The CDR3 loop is CASSEGSSSGNTIYF. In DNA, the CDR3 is TGCGCCAGCAGCGAGGGGAGCTCCTCTGGAAACACCATATATTTT.

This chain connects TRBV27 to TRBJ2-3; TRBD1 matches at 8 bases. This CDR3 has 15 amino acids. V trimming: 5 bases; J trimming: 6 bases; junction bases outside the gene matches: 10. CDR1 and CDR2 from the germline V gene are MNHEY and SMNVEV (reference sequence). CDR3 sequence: CASSPGTGSADTQYF. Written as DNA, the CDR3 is TGTGCCAGCAGTCCAGGGACAGGATCAGCGGATACGCAGTATTTT.

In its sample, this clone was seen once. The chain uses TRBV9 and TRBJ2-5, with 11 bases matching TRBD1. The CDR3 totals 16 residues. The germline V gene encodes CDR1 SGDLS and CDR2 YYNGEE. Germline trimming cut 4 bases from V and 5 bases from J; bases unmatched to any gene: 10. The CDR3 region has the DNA TGTGCCAGCAGCCCCGGGACAGGGGGATTTCAGGAGACCCAGTACTTC. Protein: CASSPGTGGFQETQYF.

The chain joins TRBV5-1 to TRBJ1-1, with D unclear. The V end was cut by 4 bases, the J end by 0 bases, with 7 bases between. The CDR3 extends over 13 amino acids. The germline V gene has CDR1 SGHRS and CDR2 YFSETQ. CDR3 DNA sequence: TGCGCCAGCAGCATACAGCTGAACACTGAAGCTTTCTTT. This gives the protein CASSIQLNTEAFF.